Detailed here is one T cell receptor (beta chain). After removal of 4 bases from V and 2 bases from J, the junction contained 7 bases not matched to a gene. CDR1 is MNHEY, CDR2 SMNVEV, per germline (reference sequence). The CDR3 loop spans 15 amino acids. TCRdb's table, derived via immunoSEQ multiplex PCR, lists solely in-frame clones and lacks some. The profile shows about 180,000 clones, about 85% of them singletons. This specimen belongs to a study of cytomegalovirus exposure and HLA in healthy donors. Material: PBMCs. The receptor comes from a young man in good health and CMV-seropositive. The chain links TRBV27 to TRBJ2-7; TRBD1 aligns across 8 bases. DNA of the CDR3: TGTGCCAGCAGTTATTCAGGGGGCCAAACCTACGAGCAGTACTTC. Translating it yields CASSYSGGQTYEQYF.